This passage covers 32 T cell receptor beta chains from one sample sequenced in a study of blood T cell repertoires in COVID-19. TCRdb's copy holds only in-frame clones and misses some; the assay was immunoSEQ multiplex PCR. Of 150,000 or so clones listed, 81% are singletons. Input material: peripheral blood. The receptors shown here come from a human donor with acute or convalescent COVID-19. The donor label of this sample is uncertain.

The CDR3 sequence: CAINGGETDTQYF. The CDR3 DNA is TGTGCCATCAATGGAGGGGAAACAGATACGCAGTATTTT. The gene calls are TRBV10-3 and TRBJ2-3; D may be TRBD2 (6 bases). The CDR3 totals 13 residues. V was shortened by 7 bases and J by 3 bases, with 11 bases between the two germline ends. Germline lookup yields CDR1 ENHRY and CDR2 SYGVKD.

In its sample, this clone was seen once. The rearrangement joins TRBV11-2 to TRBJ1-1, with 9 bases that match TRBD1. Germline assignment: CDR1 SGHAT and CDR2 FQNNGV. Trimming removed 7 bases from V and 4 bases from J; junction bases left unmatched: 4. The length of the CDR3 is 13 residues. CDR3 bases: TGTGCCAGCACCTTGGACAGGGGCACTGAAGCTTTCTTT. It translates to CASTLDRGTEAFF.

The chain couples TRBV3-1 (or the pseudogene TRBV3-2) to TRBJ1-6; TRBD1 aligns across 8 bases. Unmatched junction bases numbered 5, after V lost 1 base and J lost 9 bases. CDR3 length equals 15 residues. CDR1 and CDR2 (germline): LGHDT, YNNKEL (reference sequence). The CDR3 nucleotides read TGTGCCAGCAGCCAAGGCGGACAGGGAGGTTCACCCCTCCACTTT. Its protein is CASSQGGQGGSPLHF.

CDR3 in DNA: TGTGCCAGTATCGAAGACGTCAGGCTTCCTTATGGCTACACCTTC. Its protein product is CASIEDVRLPYGYTF. The rearrangement links TRBV19 to TRBJ1-2; no clear D. CDR1 and CDR2 (germline): LNHDA, SQIVND (reference sequence). The V gene lost 7 bases and the J gene lost 5 bases, with 20 bases spanning the gap. CDR3 length: 15 amino acids.

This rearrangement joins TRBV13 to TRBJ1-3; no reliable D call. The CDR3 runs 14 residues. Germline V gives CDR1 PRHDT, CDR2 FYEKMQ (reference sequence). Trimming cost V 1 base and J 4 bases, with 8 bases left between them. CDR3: CASSLAEEGNTIYF. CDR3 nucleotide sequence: TGTGCCAGCAGCTTAGCGGAGGAGGGAAACACCATATATTTT.

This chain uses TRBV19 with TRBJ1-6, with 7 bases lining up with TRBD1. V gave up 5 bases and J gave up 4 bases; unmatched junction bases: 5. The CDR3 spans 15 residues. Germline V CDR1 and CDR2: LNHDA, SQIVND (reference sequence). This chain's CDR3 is CASSLQGTYNSPLHF. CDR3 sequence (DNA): TGTGCCAGTAGTCTACAGGGGACTTATAATTCACCCCTCCACTTT.

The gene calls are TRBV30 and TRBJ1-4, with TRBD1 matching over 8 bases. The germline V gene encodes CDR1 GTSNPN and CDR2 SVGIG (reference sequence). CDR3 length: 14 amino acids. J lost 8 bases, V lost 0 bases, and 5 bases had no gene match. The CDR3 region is CAWSVTQGAEKLFF. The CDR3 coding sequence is TGTGCCTGGAGTGTAACTCAGGGGGCAGAAAAACTGTTTTTT. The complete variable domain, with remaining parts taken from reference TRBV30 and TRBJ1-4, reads SQTIHQWPATLVQPVGSPLSLECTVEGTSNPNLYWYRQAAGRGLQLLFYSVGIGQISSEVPQNLSASRPQDRQFILSSKKLLLSDSGFYLCAWSVTQGAEKLFFGSGTQLSVL.

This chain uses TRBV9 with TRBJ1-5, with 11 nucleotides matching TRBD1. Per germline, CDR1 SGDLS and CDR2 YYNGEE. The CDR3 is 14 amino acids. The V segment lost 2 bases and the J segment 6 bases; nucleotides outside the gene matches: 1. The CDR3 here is CASSVGTGGQPQHF. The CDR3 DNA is TGTGCCAGCAGCGTGGGGACAGGGGGTCAGCCCCAGCATTTT. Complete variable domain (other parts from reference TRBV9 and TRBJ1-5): DSGVTQTPKHLITATGQRVTLRCSPRSGDLSVYWYQQSLDQGLQFLIQYYNGEERAKGNILERFSAQQFPDLHSELNLSSLELGDSALYFCASSVGTGGQPQHFGDGTRLSIL.

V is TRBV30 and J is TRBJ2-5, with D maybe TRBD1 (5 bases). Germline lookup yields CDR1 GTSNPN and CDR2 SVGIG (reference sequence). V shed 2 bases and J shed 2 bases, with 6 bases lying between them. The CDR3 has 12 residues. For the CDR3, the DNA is TGTGCCTGGAGTCGACAGCAAGAGACCCAGTACTTC. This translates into CAWSRQQETQYF.

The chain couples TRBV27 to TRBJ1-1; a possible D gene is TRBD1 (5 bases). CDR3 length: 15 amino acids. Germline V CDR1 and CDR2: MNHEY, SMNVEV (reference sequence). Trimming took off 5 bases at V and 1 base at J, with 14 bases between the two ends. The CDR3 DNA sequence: TGTGCCAGCAGTCTTATAGGGGCCTCGAACACTGAAGCTTTCTTT. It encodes CASSLIGASNTEAFF.

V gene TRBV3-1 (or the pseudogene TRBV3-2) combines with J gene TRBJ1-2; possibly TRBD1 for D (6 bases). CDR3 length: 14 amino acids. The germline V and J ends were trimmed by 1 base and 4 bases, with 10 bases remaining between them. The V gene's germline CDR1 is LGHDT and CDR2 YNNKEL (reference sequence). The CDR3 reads CASSQVGTPYGYTF. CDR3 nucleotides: TGTGCCAGCAGCCAAGTCGGGACACCCTATGGCTACACCTTC.

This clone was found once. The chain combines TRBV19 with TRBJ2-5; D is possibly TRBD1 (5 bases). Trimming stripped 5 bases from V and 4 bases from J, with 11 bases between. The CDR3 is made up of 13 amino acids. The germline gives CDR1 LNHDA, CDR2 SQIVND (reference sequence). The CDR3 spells CASSRIRGETQYF. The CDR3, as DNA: TGTGCCAGTAGTCGGATAAGGGGAGAGACCCAGTACTTC.

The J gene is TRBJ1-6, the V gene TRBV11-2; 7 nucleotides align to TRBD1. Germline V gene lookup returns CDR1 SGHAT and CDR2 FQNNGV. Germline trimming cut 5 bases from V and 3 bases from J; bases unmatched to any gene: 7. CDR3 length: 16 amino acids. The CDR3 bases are TGTGCCAGCAGCCCCTTCGGACAGGTCTATAATTCACCCCTCCACTTT. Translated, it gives CASSPFGQVYNSPLHF.

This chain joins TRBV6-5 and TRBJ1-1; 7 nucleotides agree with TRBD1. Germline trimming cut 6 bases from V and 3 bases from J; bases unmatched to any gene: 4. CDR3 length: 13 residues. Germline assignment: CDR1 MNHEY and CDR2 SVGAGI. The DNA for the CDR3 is TGTGCCAGCAGATGGACAGGACACACTGAAGCTTTCTTT. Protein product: CASRWTGHTEAFF.

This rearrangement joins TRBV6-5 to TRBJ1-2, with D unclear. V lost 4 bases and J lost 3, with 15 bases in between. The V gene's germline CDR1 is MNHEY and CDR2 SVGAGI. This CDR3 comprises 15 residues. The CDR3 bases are TGTGCCAGCAGTTCCCCCGAGATCACGGACTATGGCTACACCTTC. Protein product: CASSSPEITDYGYTF.

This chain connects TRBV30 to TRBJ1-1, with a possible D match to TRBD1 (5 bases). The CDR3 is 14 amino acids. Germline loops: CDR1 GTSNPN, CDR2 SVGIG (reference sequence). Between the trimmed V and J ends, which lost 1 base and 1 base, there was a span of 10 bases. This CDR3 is CAWSGGGRNTEAFF. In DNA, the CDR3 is TGTGCCTGGAGTGGGGGGGGTAGGAACACTGAAGCTTTCTTT.

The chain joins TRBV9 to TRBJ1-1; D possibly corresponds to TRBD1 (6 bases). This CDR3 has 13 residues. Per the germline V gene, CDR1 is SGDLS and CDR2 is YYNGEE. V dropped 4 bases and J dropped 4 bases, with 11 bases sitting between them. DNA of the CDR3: TGTGCCAGCAGCTCCCAGACAGGCACTGAAGCTTTCTTT. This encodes CASSSQTGTEAFF.

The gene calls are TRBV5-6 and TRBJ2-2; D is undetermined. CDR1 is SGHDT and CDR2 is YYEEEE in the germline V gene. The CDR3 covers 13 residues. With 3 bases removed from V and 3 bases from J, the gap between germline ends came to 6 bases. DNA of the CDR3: TGTGCCAGCAGCTACCGGGACACCGGGGAGCTGTTTTTT. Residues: CASSYRDTGELFF.

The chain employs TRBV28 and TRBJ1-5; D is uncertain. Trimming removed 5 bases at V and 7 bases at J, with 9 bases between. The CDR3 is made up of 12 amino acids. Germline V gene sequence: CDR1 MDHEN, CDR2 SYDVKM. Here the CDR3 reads CASSAPGQPQHF. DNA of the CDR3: TGTGCCAGCAGTGCCCCTGGCCAGCCCCAGCATTTT.

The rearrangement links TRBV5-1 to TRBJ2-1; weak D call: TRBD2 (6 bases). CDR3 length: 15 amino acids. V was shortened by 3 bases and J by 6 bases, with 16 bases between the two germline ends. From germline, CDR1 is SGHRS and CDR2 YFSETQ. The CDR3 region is CASSSSGGSSNEQFF. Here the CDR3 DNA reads TGCGCCAGCAGCTCAAGTGGGGGGAGTAGCAATGAGCAGTTCTTC.

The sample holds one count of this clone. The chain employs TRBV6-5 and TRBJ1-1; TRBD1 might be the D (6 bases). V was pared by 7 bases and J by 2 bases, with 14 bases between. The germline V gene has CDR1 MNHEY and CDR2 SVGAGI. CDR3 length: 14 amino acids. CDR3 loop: CASNVVGGNTEAFF. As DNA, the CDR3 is TGTGCCAGCAATGTAGTAGGGGGTAACACTGAAGCTTTCTTT.

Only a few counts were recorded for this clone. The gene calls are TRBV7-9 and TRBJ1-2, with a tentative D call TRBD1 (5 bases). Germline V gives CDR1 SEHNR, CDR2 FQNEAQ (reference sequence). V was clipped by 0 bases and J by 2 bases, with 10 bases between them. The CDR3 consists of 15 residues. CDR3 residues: CASSLAGAINYGYTF. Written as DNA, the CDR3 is TGTGCCAGCAGCTTAGCAGGGGCGATAAACTATGGCTACACCTTC.

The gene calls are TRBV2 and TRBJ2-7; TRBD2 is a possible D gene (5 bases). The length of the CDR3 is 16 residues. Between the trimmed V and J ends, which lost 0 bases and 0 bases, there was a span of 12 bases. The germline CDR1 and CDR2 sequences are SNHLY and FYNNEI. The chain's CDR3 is CASSEAGQAGSYEQYV. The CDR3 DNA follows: TGTGCCAGCAGTGAAGCCGGGCAGGCGGGCTCCTACGAGCAGTACGTC.

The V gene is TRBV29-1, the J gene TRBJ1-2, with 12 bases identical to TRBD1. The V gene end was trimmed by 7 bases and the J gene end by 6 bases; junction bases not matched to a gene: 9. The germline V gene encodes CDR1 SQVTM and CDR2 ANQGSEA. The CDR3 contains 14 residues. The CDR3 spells CSAWDRGREDGYTF. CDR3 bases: TGCAGCGCCTGGGACAGGGGGCGTGAAGATGGCTACACCTTC. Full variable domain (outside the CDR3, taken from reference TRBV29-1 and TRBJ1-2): SAVISQKPSRDICQRGTSLTIQCQVDSQVTMMFWYRQQPGQSLTLIATANQGSEATYESGFVIDKFPISRPNLTFSTLTVSNMSPEDSSIYLCSAWDRGREDGYTFGSGTRLTVV.

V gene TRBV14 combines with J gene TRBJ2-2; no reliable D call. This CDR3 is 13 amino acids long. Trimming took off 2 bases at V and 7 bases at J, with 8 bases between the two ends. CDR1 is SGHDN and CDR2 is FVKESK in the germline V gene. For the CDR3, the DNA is TGTGCCAGCAGCCAACGGCCGGGCGGGGAGCTGTTTTTT. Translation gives CASSQRPGGELFF.

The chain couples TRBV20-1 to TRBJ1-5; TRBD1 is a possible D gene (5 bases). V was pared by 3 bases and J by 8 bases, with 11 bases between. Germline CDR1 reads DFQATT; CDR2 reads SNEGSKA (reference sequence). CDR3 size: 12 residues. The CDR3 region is CSASSGGEPQHF. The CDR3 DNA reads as TGCAGTGCTAGTTCCGGGGGTGAGCCCCAGCATTTT.

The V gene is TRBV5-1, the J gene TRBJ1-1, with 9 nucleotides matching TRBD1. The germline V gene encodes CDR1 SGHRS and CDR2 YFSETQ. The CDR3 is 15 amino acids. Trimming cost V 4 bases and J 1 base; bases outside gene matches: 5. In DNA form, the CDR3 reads TGCGCCAGCAGCCTACAGGGGGCAGGGAACACTGAAGCTTTCTTT. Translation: CASSLQGAGNTEAFF.

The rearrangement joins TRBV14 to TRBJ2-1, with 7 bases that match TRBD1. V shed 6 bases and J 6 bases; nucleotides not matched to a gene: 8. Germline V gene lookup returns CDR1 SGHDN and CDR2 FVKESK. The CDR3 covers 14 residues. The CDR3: CASSLGGLGNEQFF. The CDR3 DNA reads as TGTGCCAGCAGTCTAGGGGGCTTGGGCAATGAGCAGTTCTTC.

This chain's CDR3 is CATRQGTSNWETQYF. CDR3 DNA: TGTGCCACCAGACAGGGGACTTCGAATTGGGAGACCCAGTACTTC. The genes are TRBV24-1 and TRBJ2-5; D is possibly TRBD1 (7 bases). The CDR3 length is 15 residues. V was trimmed by 7 bases and J by 5 bases, leaving 19 bases between them. Germline values: CDR1 KGHDR, CDR2 SFDVKD.

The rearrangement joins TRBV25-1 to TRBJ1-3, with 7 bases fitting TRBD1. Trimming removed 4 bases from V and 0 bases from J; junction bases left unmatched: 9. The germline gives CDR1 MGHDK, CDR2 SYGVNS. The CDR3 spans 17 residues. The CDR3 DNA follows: TGTGCCAGCAGTGGGGGGGACAGTCACAGCTCTGGAAACACCATATATTTT. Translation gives CASSGGDSHSSGNTIYF.

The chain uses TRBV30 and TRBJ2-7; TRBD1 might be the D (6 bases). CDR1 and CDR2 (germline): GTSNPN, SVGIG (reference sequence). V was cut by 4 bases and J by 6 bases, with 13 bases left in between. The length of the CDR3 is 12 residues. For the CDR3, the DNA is TGTGCCTGGAACCAGGGGAAGCTCGAGCAGTACTTC. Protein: CAWNQGKLEQYF.

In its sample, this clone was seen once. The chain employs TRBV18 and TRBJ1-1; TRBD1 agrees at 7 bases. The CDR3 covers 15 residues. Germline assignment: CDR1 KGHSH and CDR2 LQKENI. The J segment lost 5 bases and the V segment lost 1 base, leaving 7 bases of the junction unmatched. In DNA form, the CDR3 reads TGTGCCAGCTCACCACGACAGGGCCCGGAGACTGAAGCTTTCTTT. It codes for CASSPRQGPETEAFF.